One and the same sample provided the 32 T cell receptor beta chains below, sequenced in a study of beta chain features in type 1 diabetes. The isolated RNA, all of it, was reverse transcribed, so expressed TCRB transcripts were what got sequenced. The table came from immunoSEQ multiplex PCR; TCRdb's copy has only in-frame clones and leaves some out. The table shows almost 350,000 clones, with roughly a tenth occurring only once. Their specific antigens are unknown. Overall study results and limits: For Type 1 diabetes patients, all four CD4+ subsets carried TCRB CDR3s that were moderately but significantly shorter.

Material for sequencing was central memory CD4+ T cells from blood. The receptors here all came from a man aged 25-40 years with type 1 diabetes.

The rearrangement uses TRBV6-6 and TRBJ1-1; 7 bases map to TRBD1. This CDR3 contains 12 residues. The germline CDR1 and CDR2 sequences are MNHNY and SVGAGI (reference sequence). V lost 9 bases to trimming and J lost 7 bases; unmatched junction nucleotides: 8. The CDR3 loop is CASSRGEGEAFF. CDR3 nucleotides: TGTGCCAGTTCCAGGGGGGAGGGTGAAGCTTTCTTT.

This clone has a count of ten or more. The chain couples TRBV7-2 to TRBJ2-1; D is uncertain. V was cut by 1 base and J by 9 bases, with 4 bases left in between. The germline V gene encodes CDR1 SGHTA and CDR2 FQGNSA. This CDR3 has 11 amino acids. As DNA, the CDR3 is TGTGCCAGCAGCTTAGGCAGTGAGCAGTTCTTC. This codes for CASSLGSEQFF.

This clone appeared a few times. Here the CDR3 reads CASSPGRLNTEAFF. CDR3 coding DNA: TGCGCCAGCAGCCCGGGACGGTTGAACACTGAAGCTTTCTTT. This chain joins TRBV5-1 and TRBJ1-1, with D perhaps matching TRBD1 (5 bases). Trimming took 4 bases from V and 0 from J, leaving 10 bases between them. The length of the CDR3 is 14 residues. CDR1 and CDR2 from the germline V gene are SGHRS and YFSETQ.

This clone was seen repeatedly, ten times or more. Other DNA sequences in this specimen translate into the identical CDR3. J is TRBJ2-1 and V is TRBV19; TRBD1 matches 7 bases. The V and J ends lost 5 bases and 5 bases, in that order; junction bases with no gene match: 3. The germline CDR1 and CDR2 sequences are LNHDA and SQIVND (reference sequence). The CDR3 runs 13 residues. DNA of the CDR3: TGTGCCAGTAGTTTCGGGACAGACAATGAGCAGTTCTTC. The encoded protein is CASSFGTDNEQFF.

This sequence joins TRBV6-6 and TRBJ2-5, with D maybe TRBD2 (5 bases). Germline V CDR1 and CDR2: MNHNY, SVGAGI (reference sequence). V lost 2 bases to trimming and J lost 2 bases, with 6 bases between them. CDR3 length: 13 amino acids. The CDR3 DNA sequence: TGTGCCAGCAGTTACAGGGAGCAAGAGACCCAGTACTTC. This translates into CASSYREQETQYF.

At least ten counts were recorded for this clone. The chain combines TRBV29-1 with TRBJ2-5, with 9 bases matching TRBD1. This CDR3 comprises 12 residues. V trimming: 7 bases; J trimming: 4 bases; junction bases outside the gene matches: 4. Germline-derived CDR1 and CDR2 are SQVTM and ANQGSEA. CDR3 sequence reads: CSGGQGSETQYF. The CDR3 DNA reads TGCAGCGGGGGACAGGGTTCAGAGACCCAGTACTTC.

This clone was detected ten times or more. The chain uses TRBV27 and TRBJ2-6; D uncertain. V was trimmed by 0 bases and J by 4 bases, leaving 7 bases between them. Germline V lookup: CDR1 MNHEY, CDR2 SMNVEV (reference sequence). This CDR3 has 15 residues. The CDR3 sequence is CASSLSRAGANVLTF. CDR3 nucleotides: TGTGCCAGCAGTTTATCACGGGCGGGGGCCAACGTCCTGACTTTC.

The table lists this clone with many counts. The J gene is TRBJ2-1, the V gene TRBV28; 7 nucleotides align to TRBD1. CDR1 is MDHEN, CDR2 SYDVKM, per germline. This CDR3 contains 16 residues. The J segment lost 2 bases and the V segment lost 5 bases, leaving 9 bases of the junction unmatched. The CDR3 reads CASSTHTGAPYNEQFF. The CDR3 DNA sequence: TGTGCCAGCAGTACACATACAGGGGCCCCCTACAATGAGCAGTTCTTC.

This clone showed up many times. In the same sample, other DNA sequences code for this CDR3. Here the CDR3 reads CASSFRDTDTQYF. CDR3 bases: TGCGCCAGCAGCTTCCGTGACACAGATACGCAGTATTTT. The chain has TRBV5-1 and TRBJ2-3; no definite D call. Germline V lookup: CDR1 SGHRS, CDR2 YFSETQ. This CDR3 is 13 amino acids long. V lost 2 bases to trimming and J lost 2 bases, with 6 bases between them. The full variable domain, its missing parts supplied by reference TRBV5-1 and TRBJ2-3, is KAGVTQTPRYLIKTRGQQVTLSCSPISGHRSVSWYQQTPGQGLQFLFEYFSETQRNKGNFPGRFSGRQFSNSRSEMNVSTLELGDSALYLCASSFRDTDTQYFGPGTRLTVL.

This clone was observed many times. The chain is built from TRBV6-6 and TRBJ2-3, with D hard to call. The CDR3 loop spans 16 amino acids. Germline CDR1 and CDR2: MNHNY and SVGAGI (reference sequence). Trimming left V 5 bases short and J 3 bases short, with 18 bases between. The CDR3 nucleotides are TGTGCCAGCAGTGGCTTGGGCGAGAAATTGACAGATACGCAGTATTTT. Translating gives CASSGLGEKLTDTQYF.

The rearrangement joins TRBV4-3 to TRBJ1-1; unclear D gene. From germline, CDR1 is LGHNA and CDR2 YSLEER. The CDR3 extends over 14 amino acids. V gave up 3 bases and J gave up 3 bases, with 11 bases separating them. Written as DNA, the CDR3 is TGCGCCAGCAGCCAGGCCGGGAGTCACACTGAAGCTTTCTTT. It yields the protein CASSQAGSHTEAFF.

The sample holds a few counts of this clone. The rearrangement uses TRBV6-6 and TRBJ2-2, with D uncertain. Germline V gives CDR1 MNHNY, CDR2 SVGAGI (reference sequence). The V and J ends lost 4 bases and 1 base respectively, with 13 bases between them. The CDR3 spans 16 residues. CDR3 protein: CASSSAGGRNTGELFF. DNA for the CDR3: TGTGCCAGCAGTTCGGCCGGTGGAAGGAACACCGGGGAGCTGTTTTTT.

This clone showed up just a few times. The chain couples TRBV18 to TRBJ2-3; D is unclear. The germline gives CDR1 KGHSH, CDR2 LQKENI. The CDR3 covers 15 residues. Trimming pared 4 bases from V and 2 bases from J, leaving 13 bases between. CDR3 DNA: TGTGCCAGCTCACGATTTCGCGGCGACACAGATACGCAGTATTTT. Encoded protein: CASSRFRGDTDTQYF.

This clone was observed a few times. V and J are TRBV6-6 and TRBJ2-7, with 7 nucleotides matching TRBD1. The CDR3 has 15 residues. The ends lost 3 bases at V and 2 bases at J; junction bases unmatched: 7. Germline CDR1 is MNHNY and CDR2 is SVGAGI (reference sequence). The CDR3 nucleotides are TGTGCCAGCAGTTATCCTACAGGGGTTACCTACGAGCAGTACTTC. It yields the protein CASSYPTGVTYEQYF.

The gene calls are TRBV7-9 and TRBJ1-2, with D possibly being TRBD1 (6 bases). This CDR3 spans 13 amino acids. With 5 bases removed from V and 8 bases from J, the gap between germline ends came to 15 bases. CDR1 and CDR2 from the germline V gene are SEHNR and FQNEAQ (reference sequence). The CDR3 DNA sequence: TGTGCCAGCAGCACCGCGGGGGCAGGAGGCTACACCTTC. Protein product: CASSTAGAGGYTF.

This clone was seen only a few times. V and J are TRBV7-6 and TRBJ2-7; a possible D gene is TRBD2 (6 bases). The germline V gene has CDR1 SGHVS and CDR2 FNYEAQ. V was shortened by 4 bases and J by 6 bases, with 16 bases between the two germline ends. The CDR3 runs 14 residues. CDR3 nucleotides: TGTGCCAGCAGCTCCCTCCGGGGGTCTACCGAGCAGTACTTC. This codes for CASSSLRGSTEQYF.

This clone was detected a few times. The V gene is TRBV15, the J gene TRBJ2-7; D is unresolved. The CDR3 totals 17 residues. V lost 2 bases, J lost 2 bases, and 19 bases lay in between. The germline gives CDR1 LNHNV, CDR2 YYDKDF (reference sequence). The CDR3 sequence is CATSRNLLGLSAYEQYF. CDR3 in DNA: TGTGCCACCAGCAGAAACCTCTTAGGCCTGTCGGCCTACGAGCAGTACTTC. The full variable domain, rest sourced from reference TRBV15 and TRBJ2-7, is DAMVIQNPRYQVTQFGKPVTLSCSQTLNHNVMYWYQQKSSQAPKLLFHYYDKDFNNEADTPDNFQSRRPNTSFCFLDIRSPGLGDTAMYLCATSRNLLGLSAYEQYFGPGTRLTVT.

This clone turned up a few times. V and J are TRBV7-2 and TRBJ1-2, with 8 bases aligning to TRBD1. Germline V gives CDR1 SGHTA, CDR2 FQGNSA. Trimming removed 5 bases from V and 7 bases from J; junction bases left unmatched: 9. This CDR3 is 14 amino acids long. This CDR3 reads CASSPGQGTSGYTF. Written as DNA, the CDR3 is TGTGCCAGCAGCCCCGGACAGGGAACTTCTGGCTACACCTTC.

This clone was detected only a few times. The chain carries TRBV28 and TRBJ2-4, with D tentatively TRBD1 (5 bases). This CDR3 is built from 12 residues. V was trimmed by 4 bases and J by 8 bases, leaving 9 bases between them. In germline, CDR1 is MDHEN, CDR2 SYDVKM. The CDR3 is CASSSTAHIQYF. The CDR3 coding sequence is TGTGCCAGCAGTTCGACAGCTCACATTCAGTACTTC.

This clone was found a few times. The chain employs TRBV7-2 and TRBJ2-1; 12 bases line up with TRBD2. Trimming cost V 4 bases and J 13 bases; bases outside gene matches: 8. CDR1 is SGHTA, CDR2 FQGNSA, per germline. This CDR3 has 14 amino acids. CDR3 nucleotide sequence: TGTGCCAGCAGCTCCTCTAGCGGGGGGGTTGAACAGTTCTTC. Translating gives CASSSSSGGVEQFF.

In this sample, this clone turned up a few times. The gene calls are TRBV7-2 and TRBJ2-7; D unclear. CDR1 and CDR2 from the germline V gene are SGHTA and FQGNSA. The V end was cut by 1 base, the J end by 0 bases, with 7 bases between. CDR3 size: 14 residues. CDR3 region: CASSLGHGSYEQYF. The CDR3 DNA reads TGTGCCAGCAGCTTAGGACACGGCTCCTACGAGCAGTACTTC.

This chain joins TRBV19 and TRBJ2-1, with TRBD2 matching 8 bases. The CDR3 sequence is 12 residues long. Germline V gene data show CDR1 as LNHDA and CDR2 as SQIVND (reference sequence). V lost 9 bases and J lost 7; bases outside the gene matches: 5. Here the CDR3 DNA reads TGTGCCAGCCCCGGGGGGGGGAATGAGCAGTTCTTC. Its protein product is CASPGGGNEQFF.

The table lists this clone with a few counts. The chain couples TRBV25-1 to TRBJ2-5, with a tentative D call TRBD2 (5 bases). The ends were cut back, 5 bases at V and 4 bases at J, with 14 bases in the middle. The germline V gene has CDR1 MGHDK and CDR2 SYGVNS. This CDR3 is built from 14 residues. CDR3 amino acids: CASSLPGSRETQYF. CDR3 nucleotide sequence: TGTGCCAGCAGTCTTCCGGGAAGTCGAGAGACCCAGTACTTC.

This clone came up once. This chain joins TRBV9 and TRBJ1-3, with D possibly matching TRBD1 (6 bases). Trimming pared 3 bases from V and 4 bases from J, leaving 14 bases between. CDR1 and CDR2 (germline): SGDLS, YYNGEE. CDR3 size: 15 residues. The CDR3 loop reads CASSAQGLGGNTIYF. CDR3 bases: TGTGCCAGCAGCGCCCAGGGGTTGGGAGGAAACACCATATATTTT.

The chain couples TRBV19 to TRBJ2-1; 9 bases are shared with TRBD1. The CDR3 is 16 amino acids. CDR1 LNHDA and CDR2 SQIVND come from the germline V gene (reference sequence). V shed 1 base, J shed 4 bases, and the junction held 5 bases outside the gene matches. CDR3 amino acids: CASSIAGQGPYNEQFF. In DNA, the CDR3 is TGTGCCAGTAGTATAGCGGGACAGGGCCCTTACAATGAGCAGTTCTTC.

This clone was counted a few times. CDR3 residues: CASSGQDRNQPQHF. In DNA form, the CDR3 reads TGTGCCAGCAGTGGACAGGATAGGAATCAGCCCCAGCATTTT. The chain uses TRBV19 and TRBJ1-5; 7 nucleotides align to TRBD1. The CDR3 is made up of 14 amino acids. Trimming removed 9 bases from V and 4 bases from J; junction bases left unmatched: 9. Germline V gives CDR1 LNHDA, CDR2 SQIVND (reference sequence).

This clone was picked up a small number of times. This rearrangement joins TRBV2 to TRBJ1-5; D unresolved. The CDR3 length is 13 residues. Germline CDR1 and CDR2: SNHLY and FYNNEI. Trimming cost V 9 bases and J 7 bases, with 16 bases left between them. The CDR3 sequence: CASLLGWGQPQHF. CDR3 DNA: TGTGCCAGTCTGCTGGGTTGGGGACAGCCCCAGCATTTT.

This clone occurred a few times. The chain is built from TRBV6-5 and TRBJ2-1, with a possible D match to TRBD2 (6 bases). Trimming stripped 3 bases from V and 11 bases from J, with 8 bases between. Germline V gene lookup returns CDR1 MNHEY and CDR2 SVGAGI. The CDR3 contains 11 residues. The CDR3 reads CASSYGTQQFF. CDR3 nucleotide sequence: TGTGCCAGCAGTTATGGGACTCAGCAGTTCTTC.

This clone appeared a few times. The CDR3 DNA reads TGTGCCAGCAGTATCGGACTAGCGGGTCAAGAGACCCAGTACTTC. As protein: CASSIGLAGQETQYF. The chain carries TRBV6-6 and TRBJ2-5; TRBD2 matches 11 bases. Germline-derived CDR1 and CDR2 are MNHNY and SVGAGI (reference sequence). This CDR3 spans 15 amino acids. With V trimmed by 5 bases and J by 2 bases, 4 bases remained unmatched.

This clone has a handful of counts. CDR3 nucleotides: TGTGCCAGTAGCGGGTCCTCCTACGAGCAGTACTTC. Translation gives CASSGSSYEQYF. V usage is TRBV6-5 and J usage is TRBJ2-7; 7 bases match TRBD2. Germline CDR1 is MNHEY and CDR2 is SVGAGI. There are 12 residues in the CDR3. With V trimmed by 9 bases and J by 0 bases, 2 bases remained unmatched.

The chain employs TRBV19 and TRBJ1-6; D is unresolved. Looked up from germline, CDR1 is LNHDA and CDR2 is SQIVND (reference sequence). The CDR3 extends over 15 amino acids. V was pared by 3 bases and J by 5 bases, with 11 bases between. CDR3 DNA: TGTGCCAGTAGTATTTCCGGGCAGAATAATTCACCCCTCCACTTT. As protein: CASSISGQNNSPLHF.

In its sample, this clone was seen many times. The gene calls are TRBV13 and TRBJ2-2; possible D gene TRBD1, 6 bases. CDR1 is PRHDT, CDR2 FYEKMQ, per germline (reference sequence). This CDR3 region has 15 residues. The V end was cut by 5 bases, the J end by 4 bases, with 14 bases between. The DNA for the CDR3 is TGTGCCAGCAGCCCTAACACAGGGAGCACCGGGGAGCTGTTTTTT. Translated, it gives CASSPNTGSTGELFF.